One and the same sample provided the 20 T cell receptor beta chains below, sequenced in a study of cytomegalovirus exposure and HLA in healthy donors. The PCR was carried out with 60 Vbeta primers and 13 Jbeta primers. TCRdb's copy holds only in-frame clones and misses some; the assay was immunoSEQ multiplex PCR. The data show around 150,000 clones, and the top ten clones hold approximately 2%. The sample taken for sequencing was PBMCs. The receptors stem from a man in his thirties or forties in good health and CMV-seronegative.

This chain joins TRBV10-3 and TRBJ2-3; D gene uncertain. From germline, CDR1 is ENHRY and CDR2 SYGVKD. The CDR3 has 13 amino acids. Trimming cost V 10 bases and J 1 base, with 12 bases left between them. In DNA, the CDR3 is TGTGCCAGTTCAGACGGAGGCACAGATACGCAGTATTTT. This translates into CASSDGGTDTQYF.

The V call is TRBV5-6, the J call TRBJ2-1, with 12 nucleotides matching TRBD2. J gave up 2 bases and V 3 bases, and 9 bases lay outside the gene matches. CDR1 is SGHDT, CDR2 YYEEEE, per germline. The CDR3 length is 18 residues. The CDR3 region is CASSWGTSGSFAYNEQFF. For the CDR3, the DNA is TGTGCCAGCAGCTGGGGGACTAGCGGGTCCTTCGCCTACAATGAGCAGTTCTTC.

The V gene is TRBV2, the J gene TRBJ1-2; 10 bases fit TRBD1. The CDR3 totals 15 residues. V lost 11 bases to trimming and J lost 0 bases; unmatched junction nucleotides: 9. The V gene's germline CDR1 is SNHLY and CDR2 FYNNEI. The DNA for the CDR3 is TGTGCCGGCACCTGGGACAGGGGATCTAACTATGGCTACACCTTC. Its translation: CAGTWDRGSNYGYTF.

The rearrangement joins TRBV6-1 to TRBJ1-3; D is unresolved. V lost 7 bases and J lost 7, with 5 bases in between. The CDR3 has 10 residues. Germline loops: CDR1 MNHNS, CDR2 SASEGT. CDR3: CASNGNTIYF. In nucleotides, the CDR3 is TGTGCCAGCAACGGGAACACCATATATTTT.

The V and J genes are TRBV29-1 and TRBJ2-3, with D possibly TRBD2 on 5 matching bases. CDR3 length equals 17 residues. Germline V gene data show CDR1 as SQVTM and CDR2 as ANQGSEA. Trimming pared 2 bases from V and 3 bases from J, leaving 21 bases between. The CDR3 DNA is TGCAGCGTTGAATTTTGGGGTGACGGAGCGGCAACAGATACGCAGTATTTT. It is translated as CSVEFWGDGAATDTQYF.

This rearrangement joins TRBV11-1 to TRBJ1-1; TRBD1 aligns across 8 bases. The CDR3 sequence is 15 residues long. Germline V gene lookup returns CDR1 SGHAT and CDR2 FQDESV (reference sequence). Unmatched junction bases numbered 8, after V lost 5 bases and J lost 3 bases. The CDR3 sequence is CASSHQGASDTEAFF. In nucleotides, the CDR3 is TGTGCCAGCAGCCATCAGGGGGCCAGCGACACTGAAGCTTTCTTT.

The rearrangement links TRBV6-4 to TRBJ2-2, with a possible D match to TRBD1 (5 bases). The CDR3 has 15 residues. V shed 7 bases and J shed 3 bases, with 15 bases lying between them. Germline V lookup: CDR1 MRHNA, CDR2 SNTAGT. CDR3 in amino acids: CASTAGYSDTGELFF. The CDR3 DNA reads TGTGCCAGCACCGCAGGGTATTCGGACACCGGGGAGCTGTTTTTT.

V is TRBV9 and J is TRBJ2-1; D might be TRBD2 (6 bases). Trimming shortened V by 0 bases and J by 10 bases, and 17 bases separated the two germline ends. Germline CDR1 reads SGDLS; CDR2 reads YYNGEE. This CDR3 is 15 amino acids long. As DNA, the CDR3 is TGTGCCAGCAGCGTAGGTCGAACGGGAGAAGACGAGCAGTTCTTC. It is translated as CASSVGRTGEDEQFF.

The genes are TRBV7-2 and TRBJ2-3, with unresolved D. Germline V gene lookup returns CDR1 SGHTA and CDR2 FQGNSA. The ends were cut back, 2 bases at V and 2 bases at J, with 5 bases in the middle. CDR3 size: 13 residues. As DNA, the CDR3 is TGTGCCAGCAGCTTATCTATCACAGATACGCAGTATTTT. Translation gives CASSLSITDTQYF.

The V call is TRBV5-4, the J call TRBJ2-2, with unresolved D. V lost 2 bases and J 0 bases, leaving 14 bases between the germline ends. CDR1 and CDR2 from the germline V gene are SGHNT and YYREEE (reference sequence). This CDR3 contains 17 residues. CDR3 DNA sequence: TGTGCCAGCAGCTTAGGCCAGATACTATCGAACACCGGGGAGCTGTTTTTT. Residues: CASSLGQILSNTGELFF.

The gene calls are TRBV19 and TRBJ2-7; TRBD1 agrees at 9 bases. This CDR3 is 16 amino acids long. V was clipped by 1 base and J by 4 bases; unmatched bases: 8. The germline CDR1 and CDR2 sequences are LNHDA and SQIVND (reference sequence). This CDR3 reads CASSIGPGQGIYEQYF. CDR3 in DNA: TGTGCCAGTAGTATAGGACCGGGACAGGGAATTTACGAGCAGTACTTC.

The V gene is TRBV18, the J gene TRBJ2-1, with D perhaps TRBD1 (7 bases). The CDR3 has 15 residues. The V and J ends lost 8 bases and 7 bases respectively, with 21 bases between them. Germline CDR1 is KGHSH and CDR2 is LQKENI. CDR3 sequence: CASHRGIGSGNEQFF. The CDR3 DNA sequence: TGTGCCAGCCACAGGGGTATCGGGAGCGGGAATGAGCAGTTCTTC.

This chain links TRBV7-6 with TRBJ2-3; 9 bases are a match to TRBD1. Germline V lookup: CDR1 SGHVS, CDR2 FNYEAQ. This CDR3 has 16 residues. V was pared by 5 bases and J by 3 bases, with 9 bases of the junction left unmatched. The CDR3 here is CASSITGGTITDTQYF. Written as DNA, the CDR3 is TGTGCCAGCAGCATTACAGGGGGCACTATAACAGATACGCAGTATTTT.

The rearrangement links TRBV14 to TRBJ1-4, with D maybe TRBD1 (5 bases). Germline values: CDR1 SGHDN, CDR2 FVKESK. The CDR3 is made up of 12 amino acids. V gave up 4 bases and J gave up 11 bases, with 11 bases separating them. In nucleotides, the CDR3 is TGTGCCAGCAGCCTCTCAGGGTACAAACTGTTTTTT. Its translation is CASSLSGYKLFF.

In DNA, the CDR3 is TGTGCCATCAGTAGGGACAGGGGGCTCGACGAGCAGTACTTC. This sequence encodes CAISRDRGLDEQYF. This chain links TRBV10-3 with TRBJ2-7, with 12 bases that match TRBD1. Germline V CDR1 and CDR2: ENHRY, SYGVKD. CDR3 size: 14 residues. The J segment lost 5 bases and the V segment lost 5 bases, leaving 4 bases of the junction unmatched.

CDR3: CASSTGTSMTRAGELFF. The DNA of the CDR3 is TGTGCCAGCAGCACCGGGACTAGTATGACTCGGGCCGGGGAGCTGTTTTTT. The chain joins TRBV7-6 to TRBJ2-2, with TRBD2 matching 8 bases. Germline-derived CDR1 and CDR2 are SGHVS and FNYEAQ. This CDR3 is 17 amino acids long. V lost 5 bases, J lost 6 bases, and 14 bases stayed unmatched.

The chain is built from TRBV2 and TRBJ2-1, with 12 bases fitting TRBD2. This CDR3 has 17 amino acids. Trimming took 4 bases from V and 5 from J; bases not matched to a gene: 9. Germline V CDR1 and CDR2: SNHLY, FYNNEI. Here the CDR3 DNA reads TGTGCCAGCAGTGGGGGGACTAGCGGGCGCCTGGACAATGAGCAGTTCTTC. Protein: CASSGGTSGRLDNEQFF.

The V call is TRBV2, the J call TRBJ2-1; 8 bases match TRBD2. CDR3 length equals 15 residues. Germline V gene sequence: CDR1 SNHLY, CDR2 FYNNEI. Trimming removed 3 bases from V and 7 bases from J; junction bases left unmatched: 8. CDR3 DNA: TGTGCCAGCAGTGATTCCGGGAGGGCCATGAATGAGCAGTTCTTC. Translation gives CASSDSGRAMNEQFF.

The chain links TRBV11-3 to TRBJ1-1, with D possibly matching TRBD1 (6 bases). The V and J ends lost 5 bases and 3 bases respectively, with 16 bases between them. The CDR3 contains 15 residues. The germline V gene has CDR1 SGHNT and CDR2 YENEEA. In DNA form, the CDR3 reads TGTGCCAGCAGCGTCATGGGGGCGGGGGACACTGAAGCTTTCTTT. This sequence encodes CASSVMGAGDTEAFF.

This sequence joins TRBV15 and TRBJ2-7; 9 bases map to TRBD2. Unmatched junction bases numbered 3, after V lost 1 base and J lost 2 bases. Germline V lookup: CDR1 LNHNV, CDR2 YYDKDF (reference sequence). The length of the CDR3 is 15 residues. CDR3 sequence reads: CATSRAKREAYEQYF. The CDR3 DNA is TGTGCCACCAGCAGAGCGAAGCGGGAGGCCTACGAGCAGTACTTC.